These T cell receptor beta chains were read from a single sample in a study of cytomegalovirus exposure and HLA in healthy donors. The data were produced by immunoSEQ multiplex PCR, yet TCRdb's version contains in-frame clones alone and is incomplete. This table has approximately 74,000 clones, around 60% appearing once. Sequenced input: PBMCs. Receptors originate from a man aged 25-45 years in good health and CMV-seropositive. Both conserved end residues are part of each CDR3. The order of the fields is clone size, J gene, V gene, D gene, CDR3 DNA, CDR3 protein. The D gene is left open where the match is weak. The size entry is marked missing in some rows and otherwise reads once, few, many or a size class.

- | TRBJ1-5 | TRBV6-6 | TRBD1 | TGTGCCACTAGACGGACAGGGAATCCCAATCAGCCCCAGCATTTT | CATRRTGNPNQPQHF
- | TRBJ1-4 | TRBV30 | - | TGTGCCTGGACTGTACAGGGAGCTAATGAAAAACTGTTTTTT | CAWTVQGANEKLFF
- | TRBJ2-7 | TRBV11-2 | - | TGTGCCAGCAGCTTAGGTCTCCGGGTTCACGAGCAGTACTTC | CASSLGLRVHEQYF
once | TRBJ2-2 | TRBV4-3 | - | TGCGCCAGCAGCCACCTAGCCGGGAGTTTTATCGGGGAGCTGTTTTTT | CASSHLAGSFIGELFF
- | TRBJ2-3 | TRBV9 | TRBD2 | TGTGCCAGCAGCCCCGGGACTAGCCGTTACACAGATACGCAGTATTTT | CASSPGTSRYTDTQYF
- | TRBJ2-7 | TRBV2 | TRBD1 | TGTGCCAGCAGTGTACAGGGGGCGATCTACGAGCAGTACTTC | CASSVQGAIYEQYF
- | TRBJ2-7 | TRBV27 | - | TGTGCCAGCAGTTTAAAGACAGGAGTTCGTTTCTACGAGCAGTACTTC | CASSLKTGVRFYEQYF
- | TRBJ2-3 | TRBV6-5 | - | TGTGCCAGCAGGCGGCAGAACACAGATACGCAGTATTTT | CASRRQNTDTQYF
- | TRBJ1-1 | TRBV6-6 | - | TGTGCCAGCAGTTACTCGAGCAGCGACTTGAACACTGAAGCTTTCTTT | CASSYSSSDLNTEAFF
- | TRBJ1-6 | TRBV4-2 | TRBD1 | TGTGCCAGCAGCCAAGGGGACAGGGGGTATAATTCACCCCTCCACTTT | CASSQGDRGYNSPLHF
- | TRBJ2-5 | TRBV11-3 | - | TGTGCCAGCAGCCCGGACAGCCTAGGGGAGACCCAGTACTTC | CASSPDSLGETQYF
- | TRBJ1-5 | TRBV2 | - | TGTGCCAGCAGCCCGGGGGGAACGAGCAATCAGCCCCAGCATTTT | CASSPGGTSNQPQHF
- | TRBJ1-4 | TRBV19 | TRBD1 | TGTGCCAGTAACAGGGGACGTAATGAAAAACTGTTTTTT | CASNRGRNEKLFF
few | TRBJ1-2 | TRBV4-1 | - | TGCGCCAGCAGCCAAGTAGCGGGTGATGGCTACACCTTC | CASSQVAGDGYTF
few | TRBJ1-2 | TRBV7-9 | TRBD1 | TGTGCCAGCAGCTTAGCCCAGGGGGTCCGTGTCTACACCTTC | CASSLAQGVRVYTF
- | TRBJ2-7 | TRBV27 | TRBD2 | TGTGCCAGCAGTTTATCGGCCGGGAGGGCCTTAGTCCGTCTAGGGTACGAGCAGTACTTC | CASSLSAGRALVRLGYEQYF
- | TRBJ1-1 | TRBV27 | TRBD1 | TGTGCCAGCAGCGACAGGGCTGGCACTGAAGCTTTCTTT | CASSDRAGTEAFF
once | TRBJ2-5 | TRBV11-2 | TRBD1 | TGTGCCAGCAGCCAGGGACAGGGCAACCAAGAGACCCAGTACTTC | CASSQGQGNQETQYF
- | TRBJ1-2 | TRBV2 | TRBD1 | TGTGCCAGCAGTCCGCTATTACGGACAGGGGGCCGCCTGAACTATGGCTACACCTTC | CASSPLLRTGGRLNYGYTF
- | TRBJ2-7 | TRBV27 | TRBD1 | TGTGCCAGCAGTTTAGGGACAGGGGGCGAGCAGTACTTC | CASSLGTGGEQYF
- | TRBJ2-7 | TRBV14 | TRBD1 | TGTGCCAGCAGCCTTTACAGGGGCCTGCCGGACGAGCAGTACTTC | CASSLYRGLPDEQYF
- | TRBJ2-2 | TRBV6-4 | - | TGTGCCAGCAGTGGGTCCCATAGCGAGTCGAACACCGGGGAGCTGTTTTTT | CASSGSHSESNTGELFF
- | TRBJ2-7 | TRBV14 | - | TGTGCCAGCAGCCCCGGGAGCAGGGACCAGTACTTC | CASSPGSRDQYF
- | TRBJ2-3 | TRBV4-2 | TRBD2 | TGTGCCAGCAGCCTCGGGGGGGCTATTACAGATACGCAGTATTTT | CASSLGGAITDTQYF
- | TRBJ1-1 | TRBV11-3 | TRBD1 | TGTGCCAGCAGCCAGGGGGCGACGAACACTGAAGCTTTCTTT | CASSQGATNTEAFF
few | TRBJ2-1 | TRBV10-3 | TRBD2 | TGTGCCATCAGTGAGTTATCAGCGGGAGCGGCCTACAATGAGCAGTTCTTC | CAISELSAGAAYNEQFF
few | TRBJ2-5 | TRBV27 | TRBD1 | TGTGCCAGCTGGCCCGGGACAGGGGGGACCCAGTACTTC | CASWPGTGGTQYF
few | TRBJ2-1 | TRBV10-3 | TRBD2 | TGTGCCATCAGTGGGACTAGCGGGTCCTACAATGAGCAGTTCTTC | CAISGTSGSYNEQFF
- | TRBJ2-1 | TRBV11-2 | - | TGTGCCAGCAGCTTCGGCAATGAGCAGTTCTTC | CASSFGNEQFF
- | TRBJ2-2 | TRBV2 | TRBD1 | TGTGCCAGAGAGCGAGGGGGCTTAGACACCGGGGAGCTGTTTTTT | CARERGGLDTGELFF
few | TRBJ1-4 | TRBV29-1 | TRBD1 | TGCAGCGTGGGAGAAACAGGGGTAACTAATGAAAAACTGTTTTTT | CSVGETGVTNEKLFF
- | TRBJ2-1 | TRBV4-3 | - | TGCGCCAGCAGCCAAGCTGCCCTAGTCTCCTACAATGAGCAGTTCTTC | CASSQAALVSYNEQFF
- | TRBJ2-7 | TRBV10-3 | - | TGTGCCATCACCCCAAACAGGGACTACGAGCAGTACTTC | CAITPNRDYEQYF
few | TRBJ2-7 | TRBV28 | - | TGTGCCAGCCGACCGGGGGGCGCCTACGAGCAGTACTTC | CASRPGGAYEQYF
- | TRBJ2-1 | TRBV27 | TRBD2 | TGTGCCAGCAGTTTATTGGGAGGGGCAGGCAATGAGCAGTTCTTC | CASSLLGGAGNEQFF